The next 21 T cell receptor beta chains were all read from a single sample in a study of T cells in women clearing cervical HPV infection. The protocol was immunoSEQ multiplex PCR, while the TCRdb copy is restricted to in-frame clones and leaves out a portion. The sample has some 46,000 clones. Sequenced input: blood buffy coat. These receptors were taken from a woman aged 18 to 75 with a cervical HPV16 infection that either progressed to CIN3+ or cleared (not recorded which).

By frequency, this clone registers medium-sized. The DNA ends 3 residues before the CDR3 does, and the rest of the CDR3 is filled in from the germline J gene. The V and J genes are TRBV2 and TRBJ2-6; D not resolved. Trimming removed 3 bases from V and 2 bases from J, with 5 bases in between. Germline lookup yields CDR1 SNHLY and CDR2 FYNNEI. The CDR3 covers 14 residues. CDR3 bases read: TGTGCCAGCAGTGATTCCGCTGGGGCCAACGTC. Translating gives CASSDSAGANV. The full CDR3 is CASSDSAGANVLTF.

As regards this clone: The CDR3 is cut off 3 residues early in the read; its end comes from the germline J gene. This chain joins TRBV10-3 and TRBJ1-6; 9 nucleotides line up with TRBD1. Germline CDR1 reads ENHRY; CDR2 reads SYGVKD. After removal of 6 bases from V and 8 bases from J, the junction contained 8 bases not matched to a gene. This CDR3 spans 15 amino acids. The CDR3 DNA, read in part, is TGTGCCATCAGGGGTACAGGGGGCGCAGATTCACCC. Amino acids: CAIRGTGGADSP. The whole CDR3 protein reads CAIRGTGGADSPLHF.

Details on this clone: The read gets to within 3 residues of the CDR3 end, and the germline J gene fills in the rest. The genes are TRBV5-1 and TRBJ2-7, with no clear D. The CDR3 contains 14 residues. The V gene lost 0 bases and the J gene lost 3 bases, with 10 bases spanning the gap. CDR1 is SGHRS, CDR2 YFSETQ, per germline. The CDR3 sequence: CASSLAGNRYEQYF. The sequenced CDR3 bases are TGCGCCAGCAGCTTGGCCGGTAATCGCTACGAG.

About this clone itself: The read terminates 3 residues ahead of where the CDR3 ends, so the germline J gene completes it. V usage is TRBV19 and J usage is TRBJ1-1; D is unresolved. Germline CDR1 is LNHDA and CDR2 is SQIVND (reference sequence). The length of the CDR3 is 13 residues. Deletions cut 5 bases from V and 4 bases from J, with 11 bases between. The CDR3 DNA, read in part, is TGTGCCAGTAGTTCGACCCGGGGCACTGAA. Translated: CASSSTRGTE. The whole CDR3 protein is CASSSTRGTEAFF.

CDR3 bases read: TGTGCCACTAAGGACAGGGGGATTACAACTAATGAAAAA. As protein: CATKDRGITTNEK. The CDR3 reads in full as CATKDRGITTNEKLFF. This chain joins TRBV19 and TRBJ1-4, with 10 bases that match TRBD1. The read halts 3 residues ahead of the CDR3 end, with the missing end drawn from the germline J gene. Germline lookup yields CDR1 LNHDA and CDR2 SQIVND (reference sequence). This CDR3 is built from 16 residues. V trimming: 10 bases; J trimming: 0 bases; junction bases outside the gene matches: 8.

A note on this clone: The CDR3 goes on 3 residues after the read ends, and that part is filled in from the germline J gene. The V and J genes are TRBV30 and TRBJ1-6, with D perhaps matching TRBD1 (5 bases). Germline lookup yields CDR1 GTSNPN and CDR2 SVGIG (reference sequence). This CDR3 spans 12 amino acids. V dropped 2 bases and J dropped 9 bases, with 8 bases sitting between them. The CDR3 spells CAWSSGGSPLHF. The sequenced CDR3 bases are TGTGCCTGGAGTTCGGGGGGTTCACCC.

With respect to this clone: The read comes to an end 3 residues before the CDR3 does, leaving the germline J gene to fill in the end. The chain combines TRBV7-9 with TRBJ1-2; perhaps TRBD1 as D (6 bases). The length of the CDR3 is 14 residues. The germline V gene has CDR1 SEHNR and CDR2 FQNEAQ (reference sequence). V was trimmed by 2 bases and J by 6 bases, leaving 13 bases between them. The CDR3 sequence: CASSLLGGVHGYTF. The CDR3 bases that were read are TGTGCCAGCAGCTTACTTGGGGGCGTTCATGGC.

Details on this clone: The CDR3 end falls 3 residues outside the read, so it is completed with the germline J gene. V and J are TRBV30 and TRBJ2-7; 7 nucleotides align to TRBD1. The CDR3 is 13 amino acids. CDR1 GTSNPN and CDR2 SVGIG come from the germline V gene (reference sequence). J was trimmed by 5 bases and V by 0 bases; bases with no gene match: 4. CDR3 DNA, as far as it was read: TGTGCCTGGAGTGTGGACAGGCAAAACGAG. Protein sequence: CAWSVDRQNE. The CDR3 in full is CAWSVDRQNEQYF. Supplemented by reference TRBV30 and TRBJ2-7, the full variable domain reads SQTIHQWPATLVQPVGSPLSLECTVEGTSNPNLYWYRQAAGRGLQLLFYSVGIGQISSEVPQNLSASRPQDRQFILSSKKLLLSDSGFYLCAWSVDRQNEQYFGPGTRLTVT.

Turning to this clone: The read halts 3 residues ahead of the CDR3 end, with the missing end drawn from the germline J gene. V usage is TRBV10-3 and J usage is TRBJ1-6; D is uncertain. Germline CDR1 is ENHRY and CDR2 is SYGVKD. Trimming removed 5 bases from V and 7 bases from J, with 9 bases in between. The CDR3 runs to 13 residues. CDR3 protein: CAISTAVNSPLHF. Partial CDR3 DNA: TGTGCCATCAGTACCGCGGTAAATTCACCC.

As concerns this clone: The read terminates 3 residues before the CDR3 end, so the remaining end is supplied by the germline J gene. This sequence joins TRBV5-4 and TRBJ2-2, with unresolved D. The germline V gene encodes CDR1 SGHNT and CDR2 YYREEE (reference sequence). This CDR3 region has 14 residues. The V end was cut by 1 base, the J end by 3 bases, with 7 bases between. The sequenced CDR3 bases are TGTGCCAGCAGCTTGCTTAGTGACACCGGGGAG. It specifies CASSLLSDTGE. The CDR3 as a whole reads CASSLLSDTGELFF.

Comment on this clone: From the germline J gene comes the end of the CDR3, since the read stops 3 residues before it. V usage is TRBV19 and J usage is TRBJ2-3, with D perhaps TRBD2 (6 bases). The V gene's germline CDR1 is LNHDA and CDR2 SQIVND (reference sequence). The CDR3 contains 14 residues. This CDR3 is CASSTYGGKETQYF. The sequenced part of the CDR3 DNA is TGTGCCAGTAGTACGTACGGGGGAAAAGAGACG.

Remarks on this clone: Read data end 3 residues before the CDR3 end; the end is taken from the germline J gene. The chain has TRBV19 and TRBJ1-5; TRBD1 agrees at 7 bases. Germline lookup yields CDR1 LNHDA and CDR2 SQIVND (reference sequence). J lost 4 bases, V lost 0 bases, and 6 bases had no gene match. The CDR3 runs to 16 residues. Partial CDR3 DNA: TGTGCCAGTAGTATAGAGGGACAGAGAGGGAATCAGCCC. Its protein product is CASSIEGQRGNQP. The full CDR3 protein reads CASSIEGQRGNQPQHF.

Of note for this clone: The CDR3 end lies 3 residues beyond the end of the read and is filled in from the germline J gene. The gene calls are TRBV18 and TRBJ1-1; no clear D gene. CDR3 size: 13 residues. The germline CDR1 and CDR2 sequences are KGHSH and LQKENI. The part of the CDR3 DNA that was read is TGTGCCAGCTCACCACCAGAGAGGGCCGAA. Amino acid sequence: CASSPPERAE. The full CDR3 sequence reads CASSPPERAEAFF.

In regard to this clone: Read coverage stops 3 residues before the CDR3 terminus; the germline J gene supplies the remainder. The chain carries TRBV5-1 and TRBJ1-1; perhaps TRBD1 as D (6 bases). Germline values: CDR1 SGHRS, CDR2 YFSETQ. CDR3 length: 16 amino acids. The V end lost 4 bases, the J end lost 3 bases, and 19 bases lay between the germline ends. The covered CDR3 bases are TGCGCCAGCAGCAAAGGGGGTCTGGGGAGTGACACTGAA. Its protein product is CASSKGGLGSDTE. From start to end, the CDR3 is CASSKGGLGSDTEAFF.

Points on this clone: The read gets to within 3 residues of the CDR3 end, and the germline J gene fills in the rest. The chain couples TRBV30 to TRBJ2-7, with D perhaps TRBD2 (6 bases). The germline V gene encodes CDR1 GTSNPN and CDR2 SVGIG (reference sequence). Trimming took 2 bases from V and 5 from J, leaving 13 bases between them. The length of the CDR3 is 13 residues. The part of the CDR3 DNA that was read is TGTGCCTGGAGTAAGGGCAGGGAGGACGAG. Its translation is CAWSKGREDE. The CDR3 in its entirety is CAWSKGREDEQYF.

Regarding this clone: The observed sequence ends 3 residues before the CDR3 terminus, with the missing tail filled in from the germline J gene. The chain carries TRBV6-2 or TRBV6-3 and TRBJ1-2; a possible D gene is TRBD1 (5 bases). Trimming cost V 6 bases and J 4 bases, with 12 bases left between them. This CDR3 has 13 residues. Germline V gene lookup returns CDR1 MNHEY and CDR2 SVGEGT. The chain's CDR3 is CASRTGLSYGYTF. CDR3 DNA (partial): TGTGCCAGCAGGACGGGACTGAGCTATGGC.

With respect to this clone: The junction shows a germline mismatch at one end, possibly a read error. The DNA ends 3 residues before the CDR3 does, and the rest of the CDR3 is filled in from the germline J gene. This same CDR3 is encoded by further DNA sequences in the sample. The chain combines TRBV7-8 with TRBJ1-3; 7 nucleotides align to TRBD1. Germline V lookup: CDR1 SGHVS, CDR2 FQNEAQ. The CDR3 runs to 18 residues. The CDR3 protein is CASSLAGTALIDSNTIYF. CDR3 DNA (partial): TGTGCCAGCAGCTTAGCAGGGACAGCCCTAATTGATTCAAACACA.

To note about this clone: The CDR3 extends 3 residues past the end of the read, so its final part is completed from the germline J gene. The V and J genes are TRBV27 and TRBJ1-1; weak D call: TRBD1 (5 bases). This CDR3 contains 13 residues. Looked up from germline, CDR1 is MNHEY and CDR2 is SMNVEV (reference sequence). Trimming shortened V by 3 bases and J by 5 bases, and 10 bases separated the two germline ends. The sequenced CDR3 bases are TGTGCCAGCAGTTTTAACAGGCGAACTGAA. It translates to CASSFNRRTE. The CDR3 in its entirety is CASSFNRRTEAFF.

CDR3 residues: CASSVTGGSSYEQYF. The CDR3 bases that were read are TGTGCCAGCTCAGTCACAGGGGGGAGCTCCTACGAG. The rearrangement joins TRBV18 to TRBJ2-7; 8 nucleotides line up with TRBD1. The read falls 3 residues short of the CDR3 end, and the missing part is taken from the germline J gene. Trimming at V came to 5 bases and at J to 0 bases, leaving 6 bases not matched to a gene. The CDR3 is 15 amino acids. Germline V gives CDR1 KGHSH, CDR2 LQKENI.

On this clone itself: From the germline J gene comes the end of the CDR3, since the read stops 3 residues before it. The chain links TRBV6-1 to TRBJ1-2; 7 bases agree with TRBD1. Trimming at V came to 1 base and at J to 2 bases, leaving 4 bases not matched to a gene. The CDR3 contains 15 residues. Germline lookup yields CDR1 MNHNS and CDR2 SASEGT. CDR3 protein: CASSEVTGINYGYTF. CDR3 DNA (partial): TGTGCCAGCAGTGAAGTGACAGGGATAAACTATGGC.

Notes on this clone: The read ends 3 residues early relative to the CDR3; the germline J gene fills the gap. J is TRBJ2-3 and V is TRBV6-1; 15 bases line up with TRBD2. Germline V gene sequence: CDR1 MNHNS, CDR2 SASEGT. Germline trimming cut 4 bases from V and 4 bases from J; bases unmatched to any gene: 0. This CDR3 comprises 15 residues. The covered CDR3 bases are TGTGCCAGCAGTGGGACTAGCGGGGGGGCAGATACG. This codes for CASSGTSGGADT. The entire CDR3 is CASSGTSGGADTQYF.